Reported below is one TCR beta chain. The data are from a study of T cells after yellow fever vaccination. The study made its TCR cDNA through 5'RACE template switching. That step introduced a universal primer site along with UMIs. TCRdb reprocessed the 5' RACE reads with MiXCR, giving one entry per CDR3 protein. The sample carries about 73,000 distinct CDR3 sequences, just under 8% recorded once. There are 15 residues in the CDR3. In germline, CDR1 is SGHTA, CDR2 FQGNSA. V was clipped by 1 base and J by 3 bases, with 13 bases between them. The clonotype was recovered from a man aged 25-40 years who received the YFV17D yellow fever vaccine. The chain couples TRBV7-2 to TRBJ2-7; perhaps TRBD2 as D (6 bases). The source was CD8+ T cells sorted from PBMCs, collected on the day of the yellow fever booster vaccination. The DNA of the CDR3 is TGTGCCAGCAGCTTAGACACGGGACTCCACTACGAGCAGTACTTC. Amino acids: CASSLDTGLHYEQYF.